This entry features one T cell receptor beta chain sequence. Profiled with immunoSEQ multiplex PCR; TCRdb holds only in-frame clones, not every one. This sample has around 37,000 clones, with under 90% found just once. The data belong to a study of blood T cell repertoires in COVID-19. Followed over time, Seattle patients had been enrolled while infection was active. The V gene's germline CDR1 is LGHDT and CDR2 YNNKEL (reference sequence). J was trimmed by 10 bases and V by 3 bases; bases with no gene match: 6. This CDR3 is built from 14 residues. Sequenced material: peripheral blood. The chain joins TRBV3-1 (or the pseudogene TRBV3-2) to TRBJ1-2, with TRBD1 matching 12 bases. The sequence was collected from a man aged 55 to 70 with COVID-19, enrolled during active disease. The CDR3 nucleotides are TGTGCCAGCAGCCACACCGGGACAGGGGGCGACTACACCTTC. The encoded protein is CASSHTGTGGDYTF.